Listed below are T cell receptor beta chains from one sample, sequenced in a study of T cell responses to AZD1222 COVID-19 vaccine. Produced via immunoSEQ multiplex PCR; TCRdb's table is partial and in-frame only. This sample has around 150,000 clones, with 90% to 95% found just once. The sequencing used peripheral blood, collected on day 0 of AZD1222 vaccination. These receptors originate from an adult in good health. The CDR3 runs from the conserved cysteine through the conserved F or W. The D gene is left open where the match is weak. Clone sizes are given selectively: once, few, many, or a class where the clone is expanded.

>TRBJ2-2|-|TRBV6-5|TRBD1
TGTGCCAGCAGCGGGACAGCTCTCACCGGGGAGCTGTTTTTT
CASSGTALTGELFF
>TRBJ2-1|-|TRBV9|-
TGTGCCAGCAGCGTAGGAGGAGGGGGGTCGAATGAGCAGTTCTTC
CASSVGGGGSNEQFF
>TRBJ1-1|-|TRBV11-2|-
TGTGCCAGCAGCTTCACAGAGAACACTGAAGCTTTCTTT
CASSFTENTEAFF
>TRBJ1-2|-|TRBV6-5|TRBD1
TGTGCCAGCGGTTGGGACAGCTCCTTCTATGGCTACACCTTC
CASGWDSSFYGYTF
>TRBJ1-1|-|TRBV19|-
TGTGCCAGTAGCCCTATGATGGGGGCGGGGGTTGAAGCTTTCTTT
CASSPMMGAGVEAFF
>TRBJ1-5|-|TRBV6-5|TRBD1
TGTGCCAGCAGTTGGCGACAGGGATCCAATCAGCCCCAGCATTTT
CASSWRQGSNQPQHF
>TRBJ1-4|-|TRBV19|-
TGTGCCAGTAGTATATTGGGGGAGATTGATGAAAAACTGTTTTTT
CASSILGEIDEKLFF
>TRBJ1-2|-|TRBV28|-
TGTGCCAGCAGTCCGGTCCTCGGATATGGCTACACCTTC
CASSPVLGYGYTF
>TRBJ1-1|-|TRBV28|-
TGTGCCAGCAGTGCCCGGGGGTTGAACACTGAAGCTTTCTTT
CASSARGLNTEAFF
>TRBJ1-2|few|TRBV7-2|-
TGTGCCAGCAGCTTAGTCGGCGTGGGGGGCTATGGCTACACCTTC
CASSLVGVGGYGYTF
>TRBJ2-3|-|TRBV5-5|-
TGTGCCAGCAGCTTGGTCGGGACCCGTTCCACAGATACGCAGTATTTT
CASSLVGTRSTDTQYF
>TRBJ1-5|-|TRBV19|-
TGTGCCAGTAGTAACTCGGACACCTATCAGCCCCAGCATTTT
CASSNSDTYQPQHF
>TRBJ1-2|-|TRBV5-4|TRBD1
TGTGCCAGCAGCTTGGGGACAGGGCGATCAATCTATGGCTACACCTTC
CASSLGTGRSIYGYTF
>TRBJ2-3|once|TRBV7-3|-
TGTGCAATTTGCCGGGGGGCGCTAACTAGCACAGATACGCAGTATTTT
CAICRGALTSTDTQYF